This entry is about one T cell receptor (beta chain). Its matching antigen is unknown. cDNA reverse transcribed from extracted RNA served as the sequencing template. The table came from immunoSEQ multiplex PCR; TCRdb's copy has only in-frame clones and leaves some out. The data hold about 69,000 clones, with approximately 61% observed a single time. This sample stems from a study of CD8+ T cells in alopecia areata. Study details: Those treated were given oral tofacitinib at 5 to 10 mg twice daily. Overall study findings and caveats: There were also resident alphabeta T cells of normal skin sequenced in scalp samples. An increase in clonality over normal scalp was evident in lesional scalp, especially alopecia totalis/universalis.

The CDR3 runs to 14 residues. Trimming removed 4 bases from V and 1 base from J; junction bases left unmatched: 2. Germline V gene data show CDR1 as SGHRS and CDR2 as YFSETQ. Individuals with alopecia areata gave both lesional scalp punch biopsies and peripheral blood for collection. Specimen: CD8+ T cells sorted from blood, collected at week 0. J is TRBJ2-1 and V is TRBV5-1, with 7 nucleotides matching TRBD1. The receptor was isolated from a human donor with alopecia areata. The DNA of the CDR3 is TGCGCCAGCAGCCCCAGGGGGTCCTACAATGAGCAGTTCTTC. Translating it yields CASSPRGSYNEQFF.